This T cell receptor beta chain was observed in a study of blood T cell repertoires in COVID-19. Across the whole study: Acute and convalescent COVID-19 samples came from the United States, Italy and Spain. T cells, B-cell-depleted T cells, or PBMCs provided the cDNA or gDNA that served as material.

Original processing methods: Reference gene primer amplification gave nucleated cell count estimates. Clones were sequenced by immunoSEQ multiplex PCR, and TCRdb holds only the in-frame ones, with some missing. That table gives V, J and clone size, and the DNA gave D and trimming. The sample carries 150,000 to 200,000 clones, roughly 90% recorded once. This CDR3 has 15 amino acids. CDR1 is MGHRA and CDR2 is YSYEKL in the germline V gene. V was pared by 5 bases and J by 5 bases, with 5 bases of the junction left unmatched. The TCR was taken from a man aged 55 to 70 with active or convalescent COVID-19. This chain connects TRBV4-1 to TRBJ2-5, with 13 bases fitting TRBD2. The source material was peripheral blood. CDR3 region: CASSSLAGGRETQYF. CDR3 sequence (DNA): TGCGCCAGCAGCTCACTAGCGGGGGGGCGGGAGACCCAGTACTTC.